This T cell receptor (beta chain) was sequenced in a study of blood T cell repertoires in COVID-19. Study information: The cDNA or gDNA used as material had been derived from T cells, B-cell-depleted T cells, or PBMCs.

With 2 bases removed from V and 3 bases from J, the gap between germline ends came to 10 bases. The CDR3 sequence is 14 residues long. Germline V CDR1 and CDR2: MNHEY, SVGAGI. This table comes from immunoSEQ multiplex PCR, and its TCRdb copy is limited to in-frame clones, with some not included. This table has around 150,000 clones, around 90% appearing once. V gene TRBV6-5 combines with J gene TRBJ1-2, with D possibly being TRBD1 (5 bases). Sequenced: peripheral blood. The TCR sequence derives from a woman aged 55-69 years with active or convalescent COVID-19. This CDR3 reads CASSYHQGDYGYTF. DNA of the CDR3: TGTGCCAGCAGTTACCACCAAGGGGACTATGGCTACACCTTC.